These 2 T cell receptor beta chains were all obtained from the same sample, sequenced in a study of blood T cell repertoires in COVID-19. Produced via immunoSEQ multiplex PCR; TCRdb's table is partial and in-frame only. Of 250,000 or so clones in the sample, around 89% were seen once. Sequenced: peripheral blood. These receptor sequences come from a woman in her sixties with COVID-19, enrolled during active disease.

CDR3 in amino acids: CASSFGTGNQPQHF. CDR3 in DNA: TGTGCCAGCAGTTTCGGGACAGGCAATCAGCCCCAGCATTTT. This sequence joins TRBV6-2 or TRBV6-3 and TRBJ1-5; 7 nucleotides align to TRBD1. This CDR3 is built from 14 residues. V lost 4 bases and J lost 2; bases outside the gene matches: 2. CDR1 is MNHEY and CDR2 is SVGEGT in the germline V gene.

V and J are TRBV10-3 and TRBJ1-1; D remains ambiguous. The CDR3 is 15 amino acids. Looked up from germline, CDR1 is ENHRY and CDR2 is SYGVKD. V dropped 4 bases and J dropped 1 base, with 13 bases sitting between them. CDR3 region: CAISALPRGNTEAFF. CDR3 coding DNA: TGTGCCATCAGTGCACTCCCAAGAGGGAACACTGAAGCTTTCTTT.